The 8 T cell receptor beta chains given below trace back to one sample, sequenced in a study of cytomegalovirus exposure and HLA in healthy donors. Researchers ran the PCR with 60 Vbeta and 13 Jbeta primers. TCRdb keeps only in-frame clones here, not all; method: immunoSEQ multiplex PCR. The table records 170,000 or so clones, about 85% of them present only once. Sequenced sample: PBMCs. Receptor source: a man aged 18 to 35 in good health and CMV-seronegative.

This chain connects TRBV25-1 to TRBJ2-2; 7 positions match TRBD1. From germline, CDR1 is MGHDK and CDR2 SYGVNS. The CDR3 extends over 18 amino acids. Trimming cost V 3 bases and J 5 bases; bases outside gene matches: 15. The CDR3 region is CASSDQNRGLDRTGELFF. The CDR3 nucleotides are TGTGCCAGCAGTGATCAGAACAGGGGATTAGATCGGACCGGGGAGCTGTTTTTT. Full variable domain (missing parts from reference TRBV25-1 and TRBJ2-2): EADIYQTPRYLVIGTGKKITLECSQTMGHDKMYWYQQDPGMELHLIHYSYGVNSTEKGDLSSESTVSRIRTEHFPLTLESARPSHTSQYLCASSDQNRGLDRTGELFFGEGSRLTVL.

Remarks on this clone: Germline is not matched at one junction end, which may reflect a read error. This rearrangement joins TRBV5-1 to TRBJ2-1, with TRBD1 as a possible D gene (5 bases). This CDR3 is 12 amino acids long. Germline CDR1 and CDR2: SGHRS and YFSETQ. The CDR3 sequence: CASSLGGEKGLF. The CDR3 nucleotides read TGCGCCAGCAGCTTGGGGGGCGAAAAAGGGCTCTTC.

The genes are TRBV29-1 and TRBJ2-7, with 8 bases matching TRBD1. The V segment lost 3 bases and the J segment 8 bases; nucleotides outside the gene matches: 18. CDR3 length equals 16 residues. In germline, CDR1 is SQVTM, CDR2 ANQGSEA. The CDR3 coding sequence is TGCAGCGTTGATGGGACAGGCGGACGCCACCCCAAGAAGCAGTACTTC. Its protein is CSVDGTGGRHPKKQYF.

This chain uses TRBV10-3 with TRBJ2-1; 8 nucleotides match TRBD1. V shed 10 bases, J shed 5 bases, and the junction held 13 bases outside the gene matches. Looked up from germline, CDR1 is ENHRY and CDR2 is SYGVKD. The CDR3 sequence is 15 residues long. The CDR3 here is CATQRGQDFNNEQFF. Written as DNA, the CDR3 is TGTGCCACACAAAGGGGACAGGATTTCAACAATGAGCAGTTCTTC.

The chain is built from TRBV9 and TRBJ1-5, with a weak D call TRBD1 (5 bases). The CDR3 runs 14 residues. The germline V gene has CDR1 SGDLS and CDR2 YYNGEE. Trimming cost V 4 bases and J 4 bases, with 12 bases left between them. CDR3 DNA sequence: TGTGCCAGCAGCCAGGGCGGGGGTAATCAGCCCCAGCATTTT. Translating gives CASSQGGGNQPQHF.

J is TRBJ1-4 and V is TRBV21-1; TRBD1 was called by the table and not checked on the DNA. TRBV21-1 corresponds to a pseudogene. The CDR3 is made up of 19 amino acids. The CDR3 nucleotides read TGTGCCAGCAGCGGTTGCACAGGGGCCCTGGCCTCGGGCAGGATGGAACTGTTTTTT. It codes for CASSGCTGALASGRMELFF.

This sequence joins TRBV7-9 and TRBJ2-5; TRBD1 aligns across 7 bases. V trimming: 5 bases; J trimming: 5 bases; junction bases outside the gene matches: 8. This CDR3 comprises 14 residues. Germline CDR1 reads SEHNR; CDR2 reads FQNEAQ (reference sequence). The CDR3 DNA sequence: TGTGCCAGCAGCCCCGACAGGGCCCGGGAGACCCAGTACTTC. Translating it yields CASSPDRARETQYF.

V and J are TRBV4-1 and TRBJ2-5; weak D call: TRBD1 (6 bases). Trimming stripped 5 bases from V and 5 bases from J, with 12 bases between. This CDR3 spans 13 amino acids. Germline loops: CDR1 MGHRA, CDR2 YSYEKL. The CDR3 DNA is TGCGCCAGCAGCATTACAGGGTTGGAGACCCAGTACTTC. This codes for CASSITGLETQYF.